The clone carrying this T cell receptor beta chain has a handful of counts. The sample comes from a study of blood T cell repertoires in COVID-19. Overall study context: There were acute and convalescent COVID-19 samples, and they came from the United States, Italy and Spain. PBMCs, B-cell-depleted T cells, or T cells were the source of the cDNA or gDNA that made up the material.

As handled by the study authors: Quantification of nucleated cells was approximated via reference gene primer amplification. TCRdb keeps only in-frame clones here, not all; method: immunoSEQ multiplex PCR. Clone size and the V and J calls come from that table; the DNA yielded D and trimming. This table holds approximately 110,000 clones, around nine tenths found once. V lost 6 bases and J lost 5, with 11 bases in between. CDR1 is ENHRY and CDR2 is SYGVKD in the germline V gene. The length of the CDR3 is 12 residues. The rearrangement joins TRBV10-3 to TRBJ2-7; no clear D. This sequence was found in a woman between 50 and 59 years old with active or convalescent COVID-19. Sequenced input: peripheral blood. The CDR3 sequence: CAISPTKNEQYF. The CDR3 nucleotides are TGTGCCATCAGCCCCACAAAGAACGAGCAGTACTTC.